This record concerns one TCR beta chain sequence. The length of the CDR3 is 14 residues. The ends lost 4 bases at V and 5 bases at J; junction bases unmatched: 5. Looked up from germline, CDR1 is MGHDK and CDR2 is SYGVNS. How the authors handled the data: Estimates of nucleated cell counts were drawn from the amplification of reference gene primers. Method: immunoSEQ multiplex PCR; TCRdb's copy keeps in-frame clones and lacks some. From that table come the V and J calls and clone size; the DNA was used to work out D and trimming. The data hold 85,000 to 110,000 clones, with roughly 87% observed a single time. The data were taken from a study of blood T cell repertoires in COVID-19. Study context: Acute and convalescent COVID-19 samples came from the United States, Italy and Spain. T cells, B-cell-depleted T cells, or PBMCs supplied cDNA or gDNA.

Sample: peripheral blood. This chain links TRBV25-1 with TRBJ2-7; 10 positions match TRBD2. The sequence derives from a human donor in a cohort sampled during active COVID-19. The CDR3 here is CASSAGLATHEQYF. For the CDR3, the DNA is TGTGCCAGCAGTGCGGGACTAGCGACCCACGAGCAGTACTTC.